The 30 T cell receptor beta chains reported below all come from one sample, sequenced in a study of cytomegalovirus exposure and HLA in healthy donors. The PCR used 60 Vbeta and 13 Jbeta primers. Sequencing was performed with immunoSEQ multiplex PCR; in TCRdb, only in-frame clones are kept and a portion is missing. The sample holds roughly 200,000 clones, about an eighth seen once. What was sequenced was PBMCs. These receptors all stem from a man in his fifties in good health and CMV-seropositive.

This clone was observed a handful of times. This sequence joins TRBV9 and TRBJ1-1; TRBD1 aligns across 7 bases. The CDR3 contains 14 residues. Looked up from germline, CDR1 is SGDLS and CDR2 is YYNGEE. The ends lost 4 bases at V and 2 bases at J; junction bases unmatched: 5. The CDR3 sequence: CASSSGTENTEAFF. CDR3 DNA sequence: TGTGCCAGCAGCTCCGGGACAGAAAACACTGAAGCTTTCTTT.

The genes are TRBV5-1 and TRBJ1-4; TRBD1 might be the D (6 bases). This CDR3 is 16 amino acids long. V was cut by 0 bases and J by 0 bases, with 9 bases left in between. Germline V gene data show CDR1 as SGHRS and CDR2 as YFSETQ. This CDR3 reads CASSLGQAATNEKLFF. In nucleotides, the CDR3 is TGCGCCAGCAGCTTGGGACAGGCAGCAACTAATGAAAAACTGTTTTTT. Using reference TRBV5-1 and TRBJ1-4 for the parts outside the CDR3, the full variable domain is KAGVTQTPRYLIKTRGQQVTLSCSPISGHRSVSWYQQTPGQGLQFLFEYFSETQRNKGNFPGRFSGRQFSNSRSEMNVSTLELGDSALYLCASSLGQAATNEKLFFGSGTQLSVL.

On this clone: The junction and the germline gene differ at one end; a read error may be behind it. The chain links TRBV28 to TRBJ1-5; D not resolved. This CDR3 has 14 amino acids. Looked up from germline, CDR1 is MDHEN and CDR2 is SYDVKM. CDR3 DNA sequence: TGTGCCAGCAGCGGAGCGGGTAGCAATCAGCCCAAGCATTTT. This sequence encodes CASSGAGSNQPKHF.

The CDR3 coding sequence is TGTGCCAGCAGTTACGAGCAGGGGGTCTACGAGCAGTACTTC. This sequence encodes CASSYEQGVYEQYF. The J gene is TRBJ2-7, the V gene TRBV6-6, with 7 bases lining up with TRBD1. With V trimmed by 2 bases and J by 3 bases, 4 bases remained unmatched. The length of the CDR3 is 14 residues. Germline CDR1 MNHNY, CDR2 SVGAGI (reference sequence).

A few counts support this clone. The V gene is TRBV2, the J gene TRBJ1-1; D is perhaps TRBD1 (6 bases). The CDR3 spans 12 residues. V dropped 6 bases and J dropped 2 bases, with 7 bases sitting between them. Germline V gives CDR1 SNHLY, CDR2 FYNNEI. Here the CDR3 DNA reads TGTGCCAGCAGGGGGACAAACACTGAAGCTTTCTTT. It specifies CASRGTNTEAFF.

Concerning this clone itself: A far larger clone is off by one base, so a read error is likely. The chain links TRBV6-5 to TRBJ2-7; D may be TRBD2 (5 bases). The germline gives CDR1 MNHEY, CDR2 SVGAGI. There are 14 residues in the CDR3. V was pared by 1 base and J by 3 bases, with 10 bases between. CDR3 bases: TGTGCCAGCAGTTACTTTGGGAGTCACTACGAGCAGTACTTC. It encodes CASSYFGSHYEQYF.

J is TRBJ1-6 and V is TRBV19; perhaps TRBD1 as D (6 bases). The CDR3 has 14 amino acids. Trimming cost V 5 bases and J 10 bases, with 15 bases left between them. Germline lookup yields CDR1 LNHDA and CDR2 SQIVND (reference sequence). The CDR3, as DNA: TGTGCCAGTAGTTCCGGGACAAATTTATCACCCCTCCACTTT. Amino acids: CASSSGTNLSPLHF.

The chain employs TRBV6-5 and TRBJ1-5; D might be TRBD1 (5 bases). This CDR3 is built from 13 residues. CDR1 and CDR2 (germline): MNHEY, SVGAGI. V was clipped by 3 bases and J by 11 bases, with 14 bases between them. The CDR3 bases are TGTGCCAGCAGTTATTCTAGGGGATGGGCCCAGCATTTT. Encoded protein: CASSYSRGWAQHF.

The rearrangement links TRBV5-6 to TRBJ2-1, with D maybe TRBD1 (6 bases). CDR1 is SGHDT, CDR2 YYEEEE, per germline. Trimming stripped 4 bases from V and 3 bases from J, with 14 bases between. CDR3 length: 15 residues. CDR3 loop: CASSTGQTIYNEQFF. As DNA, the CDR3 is TGTGCCAGCAGCACCGGACAGACAATCTACAATGAGCAGTTCTTC.

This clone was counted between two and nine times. CDR3: CASSPDRSYEQYV. The CDR3 DNA sequence: TGTGCCAGCAGCCCGGACAGATCCTACGAGCAGTACGTC. V is TRBV5-4 and J is TRBJ2-7; tentative D call: TRBD1 (6 bases). Germline loops: CDR1 SGHNT, CDR2 YYREEE (reference sequence). V lost 4 bases and J lost 1, with 9 bases in between. This CDR3 comprises 13 residues.

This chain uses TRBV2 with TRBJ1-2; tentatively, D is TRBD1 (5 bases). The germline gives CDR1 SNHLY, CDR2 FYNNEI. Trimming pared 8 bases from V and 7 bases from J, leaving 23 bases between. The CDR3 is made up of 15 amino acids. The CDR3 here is CASGGRGTGTSGYTF. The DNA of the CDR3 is TGTGCCAGCGGTGGGCGAGGGACCGGGACTTCTGGCTACACCTTC.

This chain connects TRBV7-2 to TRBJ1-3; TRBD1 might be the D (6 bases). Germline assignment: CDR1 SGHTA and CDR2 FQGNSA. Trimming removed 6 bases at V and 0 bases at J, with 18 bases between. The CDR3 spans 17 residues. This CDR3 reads CASRARDTKVSGNTIYF. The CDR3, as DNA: TGTGCCAGCAGGGCCCGGGACACAAAAGTCTCTGGAAACACCATATATTTT.

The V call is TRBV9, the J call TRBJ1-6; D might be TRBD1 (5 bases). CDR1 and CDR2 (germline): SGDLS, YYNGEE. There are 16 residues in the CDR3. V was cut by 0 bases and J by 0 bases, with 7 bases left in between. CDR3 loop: CASSVEGYSYNSPLHF. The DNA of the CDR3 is TGTGCCAGCAGCGTAGAGGGGTACTCCTATAATTCACCCCTCCACTTT.

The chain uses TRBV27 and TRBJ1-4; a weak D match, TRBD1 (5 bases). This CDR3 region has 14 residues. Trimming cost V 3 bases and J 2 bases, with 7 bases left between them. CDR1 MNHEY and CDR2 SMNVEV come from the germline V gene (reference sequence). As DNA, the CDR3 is TGTGCCAGCAGTTTCCGACAGACTAATGAAAAACTGTTTTTT. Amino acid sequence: CASSFRQTNEKLFF.

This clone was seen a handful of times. In DNA form, the CDR3 reads TGTGCCAGCGGACGGAGGGGAAAACTGTTTTTT. It encodes CASGRRGKLFF. The chain recombines TRBV21-1 with TRBJ1-4. TRBV21-1 represents a pseudogene. The CDR3 is made up of 11 amino acids.

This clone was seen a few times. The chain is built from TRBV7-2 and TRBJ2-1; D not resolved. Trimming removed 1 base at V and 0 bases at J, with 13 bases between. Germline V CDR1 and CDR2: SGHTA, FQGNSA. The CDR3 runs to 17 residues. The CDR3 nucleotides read TGTGCCAGCAGCTTAGGCGAACTAATTAGCTCCTACAATGAGCAGTTCTTC. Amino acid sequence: CASSLGELISSYNEQFF.

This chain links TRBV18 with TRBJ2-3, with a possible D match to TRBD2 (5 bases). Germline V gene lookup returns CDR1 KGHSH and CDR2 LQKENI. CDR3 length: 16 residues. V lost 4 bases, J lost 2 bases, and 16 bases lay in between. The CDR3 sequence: CASSLQGGSLTDTQYF. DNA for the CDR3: TGTGCCAGCTCACTTCAAGGAGGTTCCCTCACAGATACGCAGTATTTT.

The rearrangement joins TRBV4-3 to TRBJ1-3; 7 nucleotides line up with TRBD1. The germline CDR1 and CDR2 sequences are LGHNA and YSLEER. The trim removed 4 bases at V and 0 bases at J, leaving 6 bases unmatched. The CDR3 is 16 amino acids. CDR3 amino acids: CASSRHQGVSGNTIYF. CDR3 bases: TGCGCCAGCAGCCGCCACCAGGGGGTCTCTGGAAACACCATATATTTT.

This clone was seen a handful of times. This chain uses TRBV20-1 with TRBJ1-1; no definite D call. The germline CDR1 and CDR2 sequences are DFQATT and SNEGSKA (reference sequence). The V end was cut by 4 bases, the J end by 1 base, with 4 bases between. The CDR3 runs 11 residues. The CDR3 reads CSANRNTEAFF. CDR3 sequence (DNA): TGCAGTGCTAATAGGAACACTGAAGCTTTCTTT.

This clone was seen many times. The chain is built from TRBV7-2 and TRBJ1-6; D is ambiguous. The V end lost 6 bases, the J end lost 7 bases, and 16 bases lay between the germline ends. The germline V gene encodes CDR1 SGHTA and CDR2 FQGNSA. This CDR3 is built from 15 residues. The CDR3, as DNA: TGTGCCAGCAGTAGAAGCTCGGGGTTGAATTCACCCCTCCACTTT. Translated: CASSRSSGLNSPLHF.

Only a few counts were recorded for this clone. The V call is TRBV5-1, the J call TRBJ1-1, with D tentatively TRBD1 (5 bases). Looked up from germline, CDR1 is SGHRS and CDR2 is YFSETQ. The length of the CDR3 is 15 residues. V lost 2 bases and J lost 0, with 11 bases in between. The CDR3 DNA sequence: TGCGCCAGCAGCTTAATGGGGCGGATGAACACTGAAGCTTTCTTT. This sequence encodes CASSLMGRMNTEAFF.

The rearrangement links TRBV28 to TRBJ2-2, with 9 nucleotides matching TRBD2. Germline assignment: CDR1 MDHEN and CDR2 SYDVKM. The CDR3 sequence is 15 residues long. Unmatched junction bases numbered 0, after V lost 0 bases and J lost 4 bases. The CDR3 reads CASSLWREGTGELFF. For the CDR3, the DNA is TGTGCCAGCAGTTTATGGCGGGAGGGCACCGGGGAGCTGTTTTTT.

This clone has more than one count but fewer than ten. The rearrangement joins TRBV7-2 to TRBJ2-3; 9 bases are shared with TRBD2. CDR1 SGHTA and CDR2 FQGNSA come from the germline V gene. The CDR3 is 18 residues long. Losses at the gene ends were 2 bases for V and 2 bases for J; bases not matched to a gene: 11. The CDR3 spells CASSLTPLSGGPTDTQYF. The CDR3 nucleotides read TGTGCCAGCAGCTTAACCCCCCTTAGCGGGGGCCCCACAGATACGCAGTATTTT.

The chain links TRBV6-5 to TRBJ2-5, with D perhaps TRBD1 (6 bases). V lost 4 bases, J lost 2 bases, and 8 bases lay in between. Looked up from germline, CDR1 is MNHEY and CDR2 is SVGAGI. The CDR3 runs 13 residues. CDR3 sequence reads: CASSSDRQETQYF. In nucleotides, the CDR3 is TGTGCCAGCAGTTCGGACAGACAAGAGACCCAGTACTTC.

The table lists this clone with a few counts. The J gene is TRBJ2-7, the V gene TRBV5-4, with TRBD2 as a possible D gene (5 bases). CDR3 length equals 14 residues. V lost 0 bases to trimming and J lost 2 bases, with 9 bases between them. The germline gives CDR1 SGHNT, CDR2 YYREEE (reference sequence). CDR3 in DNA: TGTGCCAGCAGCTTGGGAGGGCCGACCTACGAGCAGTACTTC. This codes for CASSLGGPTYEQYF. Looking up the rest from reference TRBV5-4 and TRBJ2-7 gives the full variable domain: ETGVTQSPTHLIKTRGQQVTLRCSSQSGHNTVSWYQQALGQGPQFIFQYYREEENGRGNFPPRFSGLQFPNYSSELNVNALELDDSALYLCASSLGGPTYEQYFGPGTRLTVT.

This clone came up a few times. The CDR3, as DNA: TGTGCCAGCAGTTACTCTGTAGCGAGGAGCTCCTACGAGCAGTACGTC. Protein product: CASSYSVARSSYEQYV. V gene TRBV6-6 combines with J gene TRBJ2-7, with D possibly matching TRBD2 (5 bases). Germline-derived CDR1 and CDR2 are MNHNY and SVGAGI (reference sequence). The CDR3 has 16 residues. V was pared by 0 bases and J by 0 bases, with 12 bases between.

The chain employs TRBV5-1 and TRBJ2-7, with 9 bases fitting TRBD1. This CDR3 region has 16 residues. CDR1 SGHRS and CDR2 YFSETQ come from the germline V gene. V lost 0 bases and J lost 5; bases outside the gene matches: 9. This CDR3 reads CASSLGSRTGVHEQYF. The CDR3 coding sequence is TGCGCCAGCAGCTTGGGGTCCCGGACAGGGGTCCACGAGCAGTACTTC.

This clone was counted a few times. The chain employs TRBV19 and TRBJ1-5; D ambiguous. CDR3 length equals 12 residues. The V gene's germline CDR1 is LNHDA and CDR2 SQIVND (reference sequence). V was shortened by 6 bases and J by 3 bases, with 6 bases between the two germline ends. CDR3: CASSYHNQPQHF. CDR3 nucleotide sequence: TGTGCCAGTAGCTACCACAATCAGCCCCAGCATTTT.

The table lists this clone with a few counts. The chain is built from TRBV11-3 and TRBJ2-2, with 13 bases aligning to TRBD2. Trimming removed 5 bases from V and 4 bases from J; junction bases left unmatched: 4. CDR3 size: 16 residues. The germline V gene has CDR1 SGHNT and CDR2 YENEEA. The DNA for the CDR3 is TGTGCCAGCAGCCCACTAGCGGGGGGGCCCACCGGGGAGCTGTTTTTT. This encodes CASSPLAGGPTGELFF.

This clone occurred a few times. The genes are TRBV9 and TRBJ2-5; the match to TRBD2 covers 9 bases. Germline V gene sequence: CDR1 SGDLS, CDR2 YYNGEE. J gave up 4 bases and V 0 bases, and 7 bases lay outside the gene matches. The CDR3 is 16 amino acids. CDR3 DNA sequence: TGTGCCAGCAGCGTAGGGGGCGGGGGGGCCCGAGAGACCCAGTACTTC. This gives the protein CASSVGGGGARETQYF.